This T cell receptor (beta chain) is from a study of beta chain features in type 1 diabetes. General study results and limits: There was a moderate but significant shortening of TCRB CDR3s in all four CD4+ subsets of Type 1 diabetes patients.

Expressed TCRB transcripts got sequenced, as all isolated RNA was reverse transcribed. TCRdb's table, derived via immunoSEQ multiplex PCR, lists solely in-frame clones and lacks some. Of some 700,000 clones in the sample, around 15% were seen once. This clone has only a few counts. Its cognate antigen is unknown. In total, each donor contributed a single heparinised blood draw that averaged around 110 mL. CD4+ cells of the naive, central memory, regulatory and stem cell-like memory types were sorted via CD45RO/CCR7/CD25/CD127/CD95/CD27. Purity above 95% was achieved in all sorted populations. V shed 3 bases and J 4 bases; nucleotides not matched to a gene: 6. This CDR3 is built from 14 residues. The germline CDR1 and CDR2 sequences are SGDLS and YYNGEE.

Sequenced input: naive CD4+ T cells from blood. The receptor was isolated from a man aged 18 to 29 with type 1 diabetes. The genes are TRBV9 and TRBJ2-5; TRBD2 matches at 7 bases. The CDR3, as DNA: TGTGCCAGCAGCGCACGGGGCGGGGGAGAGACCCAGTACTTC. This gives the protein CASSARGGGETQYF. Full variable domain (missing parts from reference TRBV9 and TRBJ2-5): DSGVTQTPKHLITATGQRVTLRCSPRSGDLSVYWYQQSLDQGLQFLIQYYNGEERAKGNILERFSAQQFPDLHSELNLSSLELGDSALYFCASSARGGGETQYFGPGTRLLVL.